These 30 T cell receptor beta chains share one sample of origin, sequenced in a study of shared clonotypes between healthy human individuals. Repertoires were generated with immunoSEQ multiplex PCR, while TCRdb's copy carries only in-frame clones and drops some. The profile shows approximately 1.9 million clones, about 93% of them singletons. Positively selected for CCR7, the CD45RO-negative cells used as naive CD8 cells excluded terminally differentiated effector memory CD45RA+ cells. Sequenced input: naive CD8+ T cells from PBMCs. These receptors were obtained from a man aged 18-30 years in good health. Some clones in this sample may be carry-over from other donors' samples.

The chain employs TRBV5-1 and TRBJ2-3; tentatively, D is TRBD2 (6 bases). With 7 bases removed from V and 1 base from J, the gap between germline ends came to 10 bases. This CDR3 comprises 13 residues. In germline, CDR1 is SGHRS, CDR2 YFSETQ. CDR3 sequence: CASRTGGTDTQYF. DNA for the CDR3: TGCGCCAGCCGGACGGGGGGCACAGATACGCAGTATTTT. Full variable domain (rest looked up from reference TRBV5-1 and TRBJ2-3): KAGVTQTPRYLIKTRGQQVTLSCSPISGHRSVSWYQQTPGQGLQFLFEYFSETQRNKGNFPGRFSGRQFSNSRSEMNVSTLELGDSALYLCASRTGGTDTQYFGPGTRLTVL.

The V call is TRBV27, the J call TRBJ2-7; D may be TRBD1 (8 bases). The CDR3 loop spans 16 amino acids. V lost 5 bases, J lost 5 bases, and 22 bases lay in between. CDR1 is MNHEY and CDR2 is SMNVEV in the germline V gene (reference sequence). The CDR3 is CASSGYTGGGRNEQYF. The CDR3 DNA reads as TGTGCCAGCAGTGGATACACAGGGGGAGGGCGGAACGAGCAGTACTTC.

The rearrangement joins TRBV7-6 to TRBJ2-7, with 9 bases lining up with TRBD1. Germline V gene sequence: CDR1 SGHVS, CDR2 FNYEAQ. Trimming cost V 7 bases and J 9 bases; bases outside gene matches: 34. This CDR3 spans 21 amino acids. CDR3 amino acids: CASILAGWGARKDRGVRGQYF. CDR3 nucleotides: TGTGCCAGCATCCTCGCGGGGTGGGGCGCGCGGAAGGACAGGGGAGTACGAGGGCAGTACTTC.

The V and J genes are TRBV7-9 and TRBJ1-2; 12 bases are shared with TRBD1. Germline CDR1 and CDR2: SEHNR and FQNEAQ (reference sequence). Losses at the gene ends were 1 base for V and 5 bases for J; bases not matched to a gene: 8. The CDR3 totals 17 residues. In nucleotides, the CDR3 is TGTGCCAGCAGCTTAGGAAAGGGACAGGGGGCGATTTATGGCTACACCTTC. Protein sequence: CASSLGKGQGAIYGYTF.

Comment on this clone: In the same sample, other DNA sequences code for this CDR3. The chain has TRBV30 and TRBJ2-7; unclear D gene. The germline V gene encodes CDR1 GTSNPN and CDR2 SVGIG (reference sequence). The CDR3 sequence is 13 residues long. The V end lost 0 bases, the J end lost 3 bases, and 9 bases lay between the germline ends. The CDR3 DNA reads TGTGCCTGGAGTGTCCCCCGAGGCTACGAGCAGTACTTC. It translates to CAWSVPRGYEQYF.

The CDR3 nucleotides are TGTGCCAGCAGCTTCTCCCTCGAGCAGTACTTC. Amino acid sequence: CASSFSLEQYF. The gene calls are TRBV7-9 and TRBJ2-7, with D unresolved. V lost 3 bases and J 6 bases, leaving 6 bases between the germline ends. Looked up from germline, CDR1 is SEHNR and CDR2 is FQNEAQ (reference sequence). CDR3 size: 11 residues.

The chain is built from TRBV27 and TRBJ2-3, with D tentatively TRBD1 or TRBD2 (5 bases each). This CDR3 region has 15 residues. Germline values: CDR1 MNHEY, CDR2 SMNVEV (reference sequence). V shed 6 bases and J shed 0 bases, with 13 bases lying between them. This CDR3 is CASRRGTGSTDTQYF. The DNA for the CDR3 is TGTGCCAGCAGACGAGGGACGGGGAGCACAGATACGCAGTATTTT.

The rearrangement uses TRBV7-9 and TRBJ1-1; tentatively, D is TRBD1 (5 bases). CDR3 length equals 14 residues. Trimming pared 3 bases from V and 5 bases from J, leaving 13 bases between. CDR1 and CDR2 (germline): SEHNR, FQNEAQ (reference sequence). The CDR3 reads CASSLGPLGTEAFF. The CDR3 coding sequence is TGTGCCAGCAGCTTGGGGCCGCTCGGGACTGAAGCTTTCTTT.

A few counts support this clone. This chain connects TRBV10-1 to TRBJ1-1, with D unresolved. The CDR3 length is 14 residues. From germline, CDR1 is WNHNN and CDR2 SYGVQD (reference sequence). V was clipped by 7 bases and J by 0 bases, with 12 bases between them. CDR3 nucleotide sequence: TGCGCCAGCAACGAAGGTTCACTGAACACTGAAGCTTTCTTT. It yields the protein CASNEGSLNTEAFF.

This clone was detected only once. The chain carries TRBV14 and TRBJ1-1, with D unresolved. The CDR3 covers 15 residues. V was clipped by 3 bases and J by 9 bases, with 20 bases between them. Germline CDR1 SGHDN, CDR2 FVKESK. The DNA for the CDR3 is TGTGCCAGCAGCCATACTGGTTTAGGTCAGGAGAAAGCTTTCTTT. Translated, it gives CASSHTGLGQEKAFF. The full variable domain, rest sourced from reference TRBV14 and TRBJ1-1, is EAGVTQFPSHSVIEKGQTVTLRCDPISGHDNLYWYRRVMGKEIKFLLHFVKESKQDESGMPNNRFLAERTGGTYSTLKVQPAELEDSGVYFCASSHTGLGQEKAFFGQGTRLTVV.

This clone was observed a single time. This rearrangement joins TRBV4-3 to TRBJ2-4; D possibly corresponds to TRBD2 (5 bases). The CDR3 spans 15 residues. V dropped 4 bases and J dropped 3 bases, with 13 bases sitting between them. Per the germline V gene, CDR1 is LGHNA and CDR2 is YSLEER. The CDR3 nucleotides read TGCGCCAGCAGCCGAGGGAGTTTCGGCAAAAACATTCAGTACTTC. This gives the protein CASSRGSFGKNIQYF.

The V call is TRBV30, the J call TRBJ2-7; 10 nucleotides align to TRBD2. Germline lookup yields CDR1 GTSNPN and CDR2 SVGIG (reference sequence). This CDR3 comprises 14 residues. V lost 3 bases, J lost 4 bases, and 6 bases stayed unmatched. The CDR3 DNA is TGTGCCTGGAGGATAGCGGGAGGCGAATACGAGCAGTACTTC. Protein: CAWRIAGGEYEQYF.

This clone appeared a single time. V is TRBV5-1 and J is TRBJ2-5; TRBD1 matches at 10 bases. There are 16 residues in the CDR3. The germline gives CDR1 SGHRS, CDR2 YFSETQ. V shed 3 bases, J shed 4 bases, and the junction held 9 bases outside the gene matches. The CDR3 region has the DNA TGCGCCAGCAGCTGGCGCCACCGGGACAGGGGAGAGACCCAGTACTTC. Translated, it gives CASSWRHRDRGETQYF.

The chain joins TRBV7-9 to TRBJ2-5, with D possibly being TRBD1 or TRBD2 (6 bases each). The end of the DNA fits TRBJ2-7 better, so the J call may be wrong. There are 13 residues in the CDR3. Germline V CDR1 and CDR2: SEHNR, FQNEAQ (reference sequence). The chain's CDR3 is CASSFPGEDEQYF. CDR3 sequence (DNA): TGTGCCAGCAGCTTCCCAGGGGAGGACGAGCAGTACTTC.

This rearrangement joins TRBV27 to TRBJ2-7, with D possibly being TRBD1 or TRBD2 (5 bases each). Germline CDR1 MNHEY, CDR2 SMNVEV (reference sequence). This CDR3 contains 17 residues. Deletions cut 0 bases from V and 5 bases from J, with 20 bases between. The CDR3, as DNA: TGTGCCAGCAGTTTATCGGCAGGGACCGCCCTTCGGGACGAGCAGTACTTC. Protein product: CASSLSAGTALRDEQYF.

The genes are TRBV5-6 and TRBJ2-3, with D tentatively TRBD1 (5 bases). The CDR3 is 14 amino acids. Germline CDR1 reads SGHDT; CDR2 reads YYEEEE. The V gene lost 1 base and the J gene lost 4 bases, with 10 bases spanning the gap. The CDR3 bases are TGTGCCAGCAGCTTGCTGGGGCTTGCAGATACGCAGTATTTT. The encoded protein is CASSLLGLADTQYF.

V usage is TRBV7-9 and J usage is TRBJ2-5; 9 nucleotides line up with TRBD1. Germline loops: CDR1 SEHNR, CDR2 FQNEAQ (reference sequence). The CDR3 totals 14 residues. The V and J ends lost 5 bases and 4 bases, in that order; junction bases with no gene match: 5. CDR3 loop: CASSQRQGGETQYF. The CDR3 region has the DNA TGTGCCAGCAGCCAGCGACAGGGGGGAGAGACCCAGTACTTC. Variable domain in full (rest from reference TRBV7-9 and TRBJ2-5): DTGVSQNPRHKITKRGQNVTFRCDPISEHNRLYWYRQTLGQGPEFLTYFQNEAQLEKSRLLSDRFSAERPKGSFSTLEIQRTEQGDSAMYLCASSQRQGGETQYFGPGTRLLVL.

The V call is TRBV9, the J call TRBJ2-3; 9 nucleotides line up with TRBD2. CDR1 SGDLS and CDR2 YYNGEE come from the germline V gene. Trimming cost V 0 bases and J 4 bases; bases outside gene matches: 6. The CDR3 consists of 16 residues. The CDR3 reads CASSVAVAGAADTQYF. The CDR3 DNA is TGTGCCAGCAGCGTAGCGGTAGCGGGAGCTGCAGATACGCAGTATTTT. Variable domain in full (rest from reference TRBV9 and TRBJ2-3): DSGVTQTPKHLITATGQRVTLRCSPRSGDLSVYWYQQSLDQGLQFLIQYYNGEERAKGNILERFSAQQFPDLHSELNLSSLELGDSALYFCASSVAVAGAADTQYFGPGTRLTVL.

This clone was recorded once. V gene TRBV28 combines with J gene TRBJ1-5; D unclear. This CDR3 contains 15 residues. V lost 1 base and J lost 2, with 9 bases in between. Germline V CDR1 and CDR2: MDHEN, SYDVKM. CDR3 coding DNA: TGTGCCAGCAGTTTATTAAGGGTGGGCAATCAGCCCCAGCATTTT. This gives the protein CASSLLRVGNQPQHF.

In this sample, this clone turned up once. The chain uses TRBV11-2 and TRBJ2-1; possibly TRBD1 or TRBD2 for D (5 bases each). Trimming stripped 2 bases from V and 7 bases from J, with 27 bases between. Germline values: CDR1 SGHAT, CDR2 FQNNGV. The CDR3 is 19 amino acids. CDR3 region: CASSLNGRTGTSHLNEQFF. CDR3 sequence (DNA): TGTGCCAGCAGCTTAAACGGGCGTACTGGGACCTCCCACCTAAATGAGCAGTTCTTC.

V is TRBV29-1 and J is TRBJ2-7; 9 bases line up with TRBD1. The CDR3 contains 15 residues. V was clipped by 7 bases and J by 0 bases; unmatched bases: 10. Looked up from germline, CDR1 is SQVTM and CDR2 is ANQGSEA. The CDR3 DNA reads as TGCAGCGGTACAGGGGGCGTTTACCCCTCCTACGAGCAGTACTTC. Protein: CSGTGGVYPSYEQYF.

This clone was observed a single time. The CDR3: CASSLETAGSGANVLTF. Written as DNA, the CDR3 is TGCGCCAGCAGCCTAGAGACAGCCGGCTCTGGGGCCAACGTCCTGACTTTC. The J gene is TRBJ2-6, the V gene TRBV4-3; tentatively, D is TRBD1 (5 bases). The CDR3 is 17 amino acids. V shed 4 bases and J shed 0 bases, with 13 bases lying between them. Germline CDR1 LGHNA, CDR2 YSLEER.

Remarks on this clone: The sample carries other DNA sequences with the same CDR3. The chain recombines TRBV6-5 with TRBJ2-7; D is uncertain. The CDR3 has 11 residues. Germline CDR1 is MNHEY and CDR2 is SVGAGI. V was pared by 2 bases and J by 6 bases, with 5 bases between. Written as DNA, the CDR3 is TGTGCCAGCAGTTACGGTCGCGAGCAGTACTTC. Amino acid sequence: CASSYGREQYF.

The chain combines TRBV10-2 with TRBJ2-7; 10 nucleotides line up with TRBD1. CDR3 length: 14 residues. Losses at the gene ends were 8 bases for V and 3 bases for J; bases not matched to a gene: 7. Germline V gives CDR1 WSHSY, CDR2 SAAADI. CDR3 region: CASGGQGTIYEQYF. The CDR3 DNA reads as TGCGCCAGCGGGGGACAGGGGACGATCTACGAGCAGTACTTC.

V is TRBV5-1 and J is TRBJ1-1, with 9 positions matching TRBD1. This CDR3 contains 18 residues. Trimming took 4 bases from V and 0 from J; bases not matched to a gene: 13. The germline gives CDR1 SGHRS, CDR2 YFSETQ. The CDR3: CASSPTRTGAYLNTEAFF. The CDR3 DNA sequence: TGCGCCAGCAGCCCAACCCGGACAGGGGCCTATCTGAACACTGAAGCTTTCTTT.

The rearrangement joins TRBV10-2 to TRBJ1-5, with TRBD1 matching 8 bases. The CDR3 runs 14 residues. V lost 7 bases to trimming and J lost 3 bases; unmatched junction nucleotides: 5. Germline CDR1 reads WSHSY; CDR2 reads SAAADI. In DNA, the CDR3 is TGCGCCAGCAACGGACAGGGAATCAATCAGCCCCAGCATTTT. This gives the protein CASNGQGINQPQHF.

The CDR3 region is CASSAQGYALAGVLEQYF. CDR3 bases: TGTGCCAGCAGCGCCCAAGGTTATGCTTTGGCGGGAGTGCTCGAGCAGTACTTC. The rearrangement uses TRBV9 and TRBJ2-7, with 7 bases that match TRBD2. CDR1 is SGDLS and CDR2 is YYNGEE in the germline V gene. The CDR3 is 18 residues long. V was pared by 3 bases and J by 6 bases, with 21 bases of the junction left unmatched.

Remarks on this clone: This same CDR3 is encoded by further DNA sequences in the sample. V and J are TRBV7-9 and TRBJ2-6; D unresolved. The V gene's germline CDR1 is SEHNR and CDR2 FQNEAQ (reference sequence). The V and J ends lost 0 bases and 2 bases respectively, with 2 bases between them. The CDR3 consists of 14 residues. For the CDR3, the DNA is TGTGCCAGCAGCTTAGCTCCTGGGGCCAACGTCCTGACTTTC. Amino acid sequence: CASSLAPGANVLTF.

The chain carries TRBV7-9 and TRBJ1-5; tentatively, D is TRBD1 (5 bases). The CDR3 totals 14 residues. From germline, CDR1 is SEHNR and CDR2 FQNEAQ (reference sequence). V shed 7 bases and J shed 7 bases, with 17 bases lying between them. CDR3 amino acids: CASTIGGVGQPQHF. CDR3 sequence (DNA): TGTGCCAGCACTATAGGAGGGGTTGGCCAGCCCCAGCATTTT. Using reference TRBV7-9 and TRBJ1-5 for the parts outside the CDR3, the full variable domain is DTGVSQNPRHKITKRGQNVTFRCDPISEHNRLYWYRQTLGQGPEFLTYFQNEAQLEKSRLLSDRFSAERPKGSFSTLEIQRTEQGDSAMYLCASTIGGVGQPQHFGDGTRLSIL.

The genes are TRBV9 and TRBJ2-7; 7 bases agree with TRBD2. The CDR3 contains 13 residues. The J segment lost 5 bases and the V segment lost 4 bases, leaving 6 bases of the junction unmatched. CDR1 and CDR2 from the germline V gene are SGDLS and YYNGEE. CDR3 sequence reads: CASSPGAGDEQYF. DNA of the CDR3: TGTGCCAGCAGCCCCGGGGCGGGGGACGAGCAGTACTTC.